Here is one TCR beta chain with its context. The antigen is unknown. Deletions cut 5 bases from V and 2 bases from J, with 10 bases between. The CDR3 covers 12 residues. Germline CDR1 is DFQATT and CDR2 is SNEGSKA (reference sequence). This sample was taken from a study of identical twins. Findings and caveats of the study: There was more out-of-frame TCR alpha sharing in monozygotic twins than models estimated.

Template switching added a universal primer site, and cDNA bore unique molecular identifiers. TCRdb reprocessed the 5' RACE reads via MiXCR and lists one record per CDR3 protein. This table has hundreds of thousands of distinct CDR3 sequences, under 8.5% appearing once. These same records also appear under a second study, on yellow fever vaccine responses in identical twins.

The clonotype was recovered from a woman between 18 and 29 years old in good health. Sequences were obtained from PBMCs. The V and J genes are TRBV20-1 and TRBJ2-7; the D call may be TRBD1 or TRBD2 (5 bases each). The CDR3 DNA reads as TGCAGTGCTGAGGGGCGGACCTACGAGCAGTACTTC. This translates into CSAEGRTYEQYF.